One and the same sample provided the 14 T cell receptor beta chains below, sequenced in a study of neurological immune-mediated disorders. Each CDR3 protein gets one entry after TCRdb re-called the 5' RACE reads with MiXCR. The table has about 59,000 distinct CDR3 sequences, 9.5% to 15% seen once. The specimen sequenced was PBMCs. The receptors stem from a woman aged 60-70 years with HTLV-1-associated myelopathy (HAM/TSP).

This clonotype was detected many times. The chain couples TRBV9 to TRBJ2-7; D is ambiguous. V was pared by 3 bases and J by 7 bases, with 8 bases between. The CDR3 has 11 amino acids. The germline V gene has CDR1 SGDLS and CDR2 YYNGEE. The CDR3 DNA follows: TGTGCCAGCAGCGACGGGCGTGAGCAGTACTTC. This encodes CASSDGREQYF.

This clonotype has ten or more counts. The gene calls are TRBV3-1 and TRBJ1-5; D gene ambiguous. The CDR3 is made up of 12 amino acids. Germline V lookup: CDR1 LGHDT, CDR2 YNNKEL (reference sequence). Trimming cost V 3 bases and J 8 bases, with 8 bases left between them. The CDR3 coding sequence is TGTGCCAGCAGCCACAGAGGAGAGCCCCAGCATTTT. This translates into CASSHRGEPQHF.

This clonotype appeared many times. The chain joins TRBV28 to TRBJ1-2; possible D gene TRBD1, 6 bases. The CDR3 is 14 residues long. Trimming left V 5 bases short and J 7 bases short, with 17 bases between. The germline V gene has CDR1 MDHEN and CDR2 SYDVKM. CDR3 in amino acids: CASSMDSRLFGYTF. CDR3 in DNA: TGTGCCAGCAGTATGGACAGCCGTCTTTTTGGCTACACCTTC.

This clonotype has a count of ten or more. The chain combines TRBV5-1 with TRBJ2-7; maybe TRBD2 (5 bases). The CDR3 totals 16 residues. The germline V gene encodes CDR1 SGHRS and CDR2 YFSETQ. Trimming cost V 4 bases and J 2 bases, with 19 bases left between them. The CDR3 loop reads CASSPVWGAETYEQYF. The CDR3 DNA reads as TGCGCCAGCAGCCCGGTCTGGGGAGCGGAAACCTACGAGCAGTACTTC.

There are many counts of this clonotype. The chain carries TRBV5-8 and TRBJ2-2; the match to TRBD1 covers 11 bases. V was pared by 4 bases and J by 6 bases, with 8 bases of the junction left unmatched. This CDR3 is 16 amino acids long. Germline V CDR1 and CDR2: SGHTS, YDEGEE. The CDR3 bases are TGTGCCAGCAGCAACCGGGACAGGGGGTATGCCGGGGAGCTGTTTTTT. Encoded protein: CASSNRDRGYAGELFF.

This clonotype has at least ten counts. The V call is TRBV5-1, the J call TRBJ2-1, with 9 bases fitting TRBD2. This CDR3 is 16 amino acids long. Unmatched junction bases numbered 8, after V lost 4 bases and J lost 3 bases. Germline V gene data show CDR1 as SGHRS and CDR2 as YFSETQ. The CDR3 nucleotides are TGCGCCAGCAGCGAGCGGGAGGCCCAGATCTACAATGAGCAGTTCTTC. Its translation is CASSEREAQIYNEQFF.

This clonotype was observed at least ten times. The J gene is TRBJ1-2, the V gene TRBV20-1; the match to TRBD1 covers 8 bases. V was clipped by 6 bases and J by 2 bases; unmatched bases: 14. Germline V CDR1 and CDR2: DFQATT, SNEGSKA (reference sequence). The CDR3 totals 16 residues. In DNA form, the CDR3 reads TGCAGTGCCATACCTTCCAGGGGGCTTTACAACTATGGCTACACCTTC. Its translation is CSAIPSRGLYNYGYTF.

This clonotype showed up many times. The chain uses TRBV18 and TRBJ2-7; TRBD1 matches 7 bases. This CDR3 region has 13 residues. The V segment lost 3 bases and the J segment 7 bases; nucleotides outside the gene matches: 6. CDR1 is KGHSH and CDR2 is LQKENI in the germline V gene. In DNA, the CDR3 is TGTGCCAGCTCACCTCGAACAGGGGAAGAGCAGTACTTC. Translation: CASSPRTGEEQYF. The full variable domain, in which reference TRBV18 and TRBJ2-7 provide the parts outside the CDR3, is NAGVMQNPRHLVRRRGQEARLRCSPMKGHSHVYWYRQLPEEGLKFMVYLQKENIIDESGMPKERFSAEFPKEGPSILRIQQVVRGDSAAYFCASSPRTGEEQYFGPGTRLTVT.

The table lists this clonotype with many counts. This chain joins TRBV20-1 and TRBJ2-1; 8 bases align to TRBD1. The CDR3 has 17 amino acids. J was trimmed by 4 bases and V by 0 bases; bases with no gene match: 11. The germline gives CDR1 DFQATT, CDR2 SNEGSKA (reference sequence). CDR3: CSARESRTGIGYNEQFF. In nucleotides, the CDR3 is TGCAGTGCTAGAGAGAGTCGGACAGGGATAGGGTACAATGAGCAGTTCTTC.

This clonotype was seen many times. V usage is TRBV20-1 and J usage is TRBJ2-7, with 12 bases identical to TRBD2. The CDR3 sequence is 14 residues long. With 5 bases clipped from V and 2 bases from J, the junction kept 4 bases outside the gene matches. CDR1 is DFQATT and CDR2 is SNEGSKA in the germline V gene (reference sequence). The CDR3 loop reads CSAWTSGNPYEQYF. DNA of the CDR3: TGCAGTGCTTGGACTAGCGGGAACCCCTACGAGCAGTACTTC.

This clonotype appeared many times. The chain has TRBV5-5 and TRBJ1-6; D gene unclear. From germline, CDR1 is SGHKS and CDR2 YYEKEE (reference sequence). CDR3 length equals 14 residues. The V gene lost 6 bases and the J gene lost 7 bases, with 14 bases spanning the gap. CDR3 protein: CASTVQVPNSPLHF. For the CDR3, the DNA is TGTGCCAGCACCGTACAAGTCCCGAATTCACCCCTCCACTTT.

This clonotype was counted at least ten times. The V and J genes are TRBV5-5 and TRBJ1-4; 10 bases match TRBD1. Germline values: CDR1 SGHKS, CDR2 YYEKEE (reference sequence). The CDR3 totals 16 residues. Trimming at V came to 0 bases and at J to 4 bases, leaving 3 bases not matched to a gene. CDR3 coding DNA: TGTGCCAGCAGCTTGGGACAGGGGGCTGTTAATGAAAAACTGTTTTTT. Its protein product is CASSLGQGAVNEKLFF.

This clonotype was recorded many times. The chain employs TRBV7-3 and TRBJ2-1, with 9 bases that match TRBD1. The CDR3 is 17 residues long. The V segment lost 5 bases and the J segment 4 bases; nucleotides outside the gene matches: 12. In germline, CDR1 is SGHTA, CDR2 FQGTGA. The CDR3 DNA follows: TGTGCCAGCAGCAGTCCCGGGACAGGGATGGGGTACAATGAGCAGTTCTTC. This translates into CASSSPGTGMGYNEQFF.

The chain recombines TRBV28 with TRBJ1-1, with D uncertain. V lost 6 bases and J lost 9, with 17 bases in between. Per the germline V gene, CDR1 is MDHEN and CDR2 is SYDVKM. The CDR3 length is 13 residues. The CDR3 nucleotides are TGTGCCAGCAGACCTGGGCCAAGGGTGAAAGCTTTCTTT. This sequence encodes CASRPGPRVKAFF.